This T cell receptor (beta chain) is from a study of cytotoxic CD8 clonotypes in ibrutinib-treated CLL. CDR3 length: 14 residues. Germline V gene data show CDR1 as LNHDA and CDR2 as SQIVND (reference sequence). V lost 6 bases to trimming and J lost 7 bases, with 13 bases between them. This table comes from immunoSEQ multiplex PCR, and its TCRdb copy is limited to in-frame clones, with some not included. Seen here are nearly 300,000 clones, 76% observed once, and the top ten hold 5.6%. This receptor was taken from a human donor with chronic lymphocytic leukemia. This material consisted of PBMCs, taken at disease progression, from a patient treated with ibrutinib. This sequence joins TRBV19 and TRBJ1-6; a possible D gene is TRBD1 (5 bases). The DNA for the CDR3 is TGTGCCAGTAGCTGGGGCCTAGGGAATTCACCCCTCCACTTT. Translating gives CASSWGLGNSPLHF.